Listed below are T cell receptor beta chains from one sample, sequenced in a study of cytomegalovirus exposure and HLA in healthy donors. The method was immunoSEQ multiplex PCR; TCRdb's version includes in-frame clones alone and lacks a portion of them. The sample includes about 280,000 clones, roughly 90% seen only once; the top ten take over 0.7%. The sequenced sample was PBMCs. All receptors derive from a woman aged 18 to 35 in good health and CMV-seronegative. Both conserved end residues are trimmed from each CDR3.

TRBV28	TRBJ2-7	ASSISGVLGAGNYEQY
TRBV9	TRBJ1-3	ASSVVGEPSSGNTIY
TRBV7-3	TRBJ2-3	ASSLPTGGADTQY
TRBV27	TRBJ2-1	ASTPSQTGGPYNEQF
TRBV18	TRBJ1-5	ASSRQGVSNQPQH
TRBV4-1	TRBJ1-1	ASSQAGQLRPLVDTEAF
TRBV4-1	TRBJ1-4	ASSQNSATNEKLF
TRBV5-1	TRBJ2-7	ASSLAAQGTSTNYEQY
TRBV28	TRBJ1-1	ASSPLGRGLEVG
TRBV9	TRBJ1-2	ASSHESGYT
TRBV7-9	TRBJ1-2	ASSPRQGNYGYT
TRBV9	TRBJ2-3	ASSVVAGSSTDTQY
TRBV4-1	TRBJ2-7	ASSQAGTGAYEQY